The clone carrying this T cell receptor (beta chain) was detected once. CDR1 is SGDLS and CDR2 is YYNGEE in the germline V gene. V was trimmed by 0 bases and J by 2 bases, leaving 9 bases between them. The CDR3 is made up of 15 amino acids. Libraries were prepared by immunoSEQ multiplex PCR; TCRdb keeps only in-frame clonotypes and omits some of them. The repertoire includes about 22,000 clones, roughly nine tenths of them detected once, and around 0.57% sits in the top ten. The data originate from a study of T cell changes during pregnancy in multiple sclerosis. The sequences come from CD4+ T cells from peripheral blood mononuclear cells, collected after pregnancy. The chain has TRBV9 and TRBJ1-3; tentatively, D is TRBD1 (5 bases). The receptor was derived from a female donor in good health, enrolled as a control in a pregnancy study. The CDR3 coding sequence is TGTGCCAGCAGCGTAGACCAGGGCACTGGAAACACCATATATTTT. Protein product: CASSVDQGTGNTIYF.